These 26 T cell receptor beta chains share one sample of origin, sequenced in a study of PD-1 blockade in classical Hodgkin lymphoma. Only in-frame clones appear in the TCRdb table, and some are missing; sequencing was by immunoSEQ multiplex PCR. The table lists approximately 59,000 clones, about 91% of them singletons. Relapse was seen in all patients after autologous stem cell transplantation, and brentuximab vedotin exposure was variable. The material was peripheral blood mononuclear cells (PBMCs), obtained before the second cycle of nivolumab. These receptors were collected from a human donor with classical Hodgkin lymphoma.

The chain recombines TRBV7-3 with TRBJ1-1; D is ambiguous. V lost 0 bases, J lost 2 bases, and 7 bases lay in between. Germline-derived CDR1 and CDR2 are SGHTA and FQGTGA. CDR3 length equals 14 residues. The CDR3 sequence: CASSLTKGNTEAFF. As DNA, the CDR3 is TGTGCCAGCAGCTTAACCAAGGGAAACACTGAAGCTTTCTTT.

The chain uses TRBV5-6 and TRBJ2-3, with D hard to call. Per germline, CDR1 SGHDT and CDR2 YYEEEE. V was cut by 2 bases and J by 1 base, with 11 bases left in between. The CDR3 length is 15 residues. This CDR3 is CASSFGGVRTDTQYF. CDR3 DNA sequence: TGTGCCAGCAGCTTTGGTGGAGTTCGCACAGATACGCAGTATTTT.

The chain links TRBV27 to TRBJ2-1, with D tentatively TRBD1 (6 bases). Trimming took 5 bases from V and 5 from J, leaving 13 bases between them. The CDR3 consists of 14 residues. Germline V lookup: CDR1 MNHEY, CDR2 SMNVEV (reference sequence). The CDR3 protein is CASSPGTTNNEQFF. As DNA, the CDR3 is TGTGCCAGCAGTCCAGGGACAACCAACAATGAGCAGTTCTTC.

This clone occurred many times. Other DNA sequences in the sample encode the same CDR3. V usage is TRBV18 and J usage is TRBJ1-5, with 9 bases fitting TRBD1. CDR1 KGHSH and CDR2 LQKENI come from the germline V gene. V shed 3 bases and J 4 bases; nucleotides not matched to a gene: 4. The CDR3 covers 15 residues. The CDR3 loop is CASSPDRGGNQPQHF. CDR3 DNA sequence: TGTGCCAGCTCACCGGACAGGGGAGGGAATCAGCCCCAGCATTTT.

The chain uses TRBV6-4 and TRBJ2-3; D ambiguous. Germline values: CDR1 MRHNA, CDR2 SNTAGT. Deletions cut 6 bases from V and 1 base from J, with 14 bases between. The CDR3 runs to 15 residues. The CDR3 region is CASSTGPSGTDTQYF. CDR3 DNA sequence: TGTGCCAGCAGCACCGGACCTTCGGGCACAGATACGCAGTATTTT.

The V and J genes are TRBV5-4 and TRBJ1-1; D might be TRBD1 (6 bases). Trimming removed 6 bases from V and 5 bases from J, with 17 bases in between. From germline, CDR1 is SGHNT and CDR2 YYREEE (reference sequence). The CDR3 is made up of 14 amino acids. The CDR3 DNA reads TGTGCCAGCACGATTCTAGGGGGAGGTACTGAAGCTTTCTTT. As protein: CASTILGGGTEAFF.

CDR3 residues: CASSLDREGVIANTEAFF. CDR3 nucleotides: TGTGCCAGCAGCTTGGACAGGGAAGGGGTTATAGCGAACACTGAAGCTTTCTTT. V gene TRBV5-6 combines with J gene TRBJ1-1, with D perhaps matching TRBD1 (6 bases). Germline loops: CDR1 SGHDT, CDR2 YYEEEE. Trimming took off 0 bases at V and 1 base at J, with 19 bases between the two ends. This CDR3 has 18 amino acids.

The chain carries TRBV5-4 and TRBJ2-1; 11 bases are a match to TRBD2. V lost 0 bases, J lost 7 bases, and 3 bases stayed unmatched. In germline, CDR1 is SGHNT, CDR2 YYREEE (reference sequence). The CDR3 is 15 residues long. This chain's CDR3 is CASSLVASGGNEQFF. CDR3 nucleotides: TGTGCCAGCAGCTTGGTGGCTAGCGGGGGGAATGAGCAGTTCTTC. Full variable domain (missing parts from reference TRBV5-4 and TRBJ2-1): ETGVTQSPTHLIKTRGQQVTLRCSSQSGHNTVSWYQQALGQGPQFIFQYYREEENGRGNFPPRFSGLQFPNYSSELNVNALELDDSALYLCASSLVASGGNEQFFGPGTRLTVL.

The J gene is TRBJ2-1, the V gene TRBV6-5; D might be TRBD2 (6 bases). Trimming removed 3 bases at V and 9 bases at J, with 15 bases between. Germline V gene lookup returns CDR1 MNHEY and CDR2 SVGAGI. This CDR3 contains 14 residues. CDR3 bases: TGTGCCAGCAGTTATGCGGGATTGGTCAGTGAGCAGTTCTTC. Translated, it gives CASSYAGLVSEQFF.

The V gene is TRBV25-1, the J gene TRBJ2-3; possibly TRBD1 for D (5 bases). The CDR3 loop spans 14 amino acids. Germline values: CDR1 MGHDK, CDR2 SYGVNS. The V gene lost 9 bases and the J gene lost 1 base, with 14 bases spanning the gap. CDR3 loop: CASRQSAGTDTQYF. For the CDR3, the DNA is TGTGCCAGTCGACAGTCTGCCGGCACAGATACGCAGTATTTT.

This rearrangement joins TRBV5-5 to TRBJ2-3; no reliable D call. The CDR3 is 14 residues long. Germline CDR1 SGHKS, CDR2 YYEKEE (reference sequence). Trimming left V 0 bases short and J 1 base short, with 6 bases between. CDR3: CASSLGSGTDTQYF. For the CDR3, the DNA is TGTGCCAGCAGCTTGGGTTCGGGCACAGATACGCAGTATTTT. Looking up the rest from reference TRBV5-5 and TRBJ2-3 gives the full variable domain: DAGVTQSPTHLIKTRGQQVTLRCSPISGHKSVSWYQQVLGQGPQFIFQYYEKEERGRGNFPDRFSARQFPNYSSELNVNALLLGDSALYLCASSLGSGTDTQYFGPGTRLTVL.

The chain joins TRBV14 to TRBJ1-2; the D gene is possibly TRBD1 (6 bases). CDR3 length: 16 amino acids. Trimming left V 6 bases short and J 2 bases short, with 19 bases between. CDR1 is SGHDN, CDR2 FVKESK, per germline. The CDR3 is CASSPALTGWNYGYTF. The CDR3, as DNA: TGTGCCAGCAGTCCGGCACTGACAGGTTGGAACTATGGCTACACCTTC.

The chain carries TRBV5-5 and TRBJ2-2, with D possibly TRBD2 on 5 matching bases. CDR3 length: 16 amino acids. CDR1 and CDR2 (germline): SGHKS, YYEKEE (reference sequence). Trimming took 1 base from V and 0 from J, leaving 10 bases between them. The CDR3 here is CASSLPRGSNTGELFF. CDR3 sequence (DNA): TGTGCCAGCAGCTTGCCTCGGGGATCGAACACCGGGGAGCTGTTTTTT.

This rearrangement joins TRBV30 to TRBJ1-2; tentatively, D is TRBD1 (5 bases). Deletions cut 0 bases from V and 12 bases from J, with 14 bases between. Germline assignment: CDR1 GTSNPN and CDR2 SVGIG (reference sequence). This CDR3 comprises 12 residues. In DNA, the CDR3 is TGTGCCTGGAGTGTAAGGGGCGGAATCCACACCTTC. The encoded protein is CAWSVRGGIHTF.

The chain carries TRBV30 and TRBJ2-1; no clear D gene. CDR3 length equals 12 residues. Germline values: CDR1 GTSNPN, CDR2 SVGIG (reference sequence). Trimming took off 2 bases at V and 6 bases at J, with 8 bases between the two ends. The DNA of the CDR3 is TGTGCCTGGAGTCCATCCACCAATGAGCAGTTCTTC. Translated, it gives CAWSPSTNEQFF.

J is TRBJ2-3 and V is TRBV5-1, with TRBD2 as a possible D gene (7 bases). Germline assignment: CDR1 SGHRS and CDR2 YFSETQ. Trimming left V 0 bases short and J 0 bases short, with 14 bases between. The length of the CDR3 is 17 residues. CDR3 in amino acids: CASSLEGGTTSTDTQYF. CDR3 bases: TGCGCCAGCAGCTTGGAGGGGGGGACCACGAGCACAGATACGCAGTATTTT. The complete variable domain, with remaining parts taken from reference TRBV5-1 and TRBJ2-3, reads KAGVTQTPRYLIKTRGQQVTLSCSPISGHRSVSWYQQTPGQGLQFLFEYFSETQRNKGNFPGRFSGRQFSNSRSEMNVSTLELGDSALYLCASSLEGGTTSTDTQYFGPGTRLTVL.

This chain joins TRBV11-2 and TRBJ2-3; 9 bases line up with TRBD2. The V segment lost 1 base and the J segment 3 bases; nucleotides outside the gene matches: 5. This CDR3 has 16 amino acids. In germline, CDR1 is SGHAT, CDR2 FQNNGV. CDR3 loop: CASSLGGGGVTDTQYF. CDR3 nucleotides: TGTGCCAGCAGCTTAGGTGGCGGGGGGGTAACAGATACGCAGTATTTT.

The chain couples TRBV7-3 to TRBJ2-3; D possibly corresponds to TRBD2 (7 bases). CDR3 size: 15 residues. Per germline, CDR1 SGHTA and CDR2 FQGTGA. Trimming pared 2 bases from V and 4 bases from J, leaving 13 bases between. The CDR3 loop reads CASSLAGAESDTQYF. CDR3 nucleotide sequence: TGTGCCAGCAGCTTAGCGGGGGCGGAGTCAGATACGCAGTATTTT.

The chain is built from TRBV9 and TRBJ2-3; possibly TRBD2 for D (6 bases). Trimming cost V 0 bases and J 0 bases, with 14 bases left between them. The V gene's germline CDR1 is SGDLS and CDR2 YYNGEE. The CDR3 spans 17 residues. The CDR3 region has the DNA TGTGCCAGCAGCGTAGTAACGGGGGTAGGTAGCACAGATACGCAGTATTTT. Translating gives CASSVVTGVGSTDTQYF.

This clone was detected only a few times. The rearrangement joins TRBV5-6 to TRBJ1-1, with 8 nucleotides matching TRBD1. CDR1 and CDR2 (germline): SGHDT, YYEEEE. The J segment lost 5 bases and the V segment lost 0 bases, leaving 6 bases of the junction unmatched. The CDR3 runs to 15 residues. This CDR3 reads CASSLVGQGGTEAFF. CDR3 in DNA: TGTGCCAGCAGCTTGGTAGGACAGGGCGGGACTGAAGCTTTCTTT.

This chain links TRBV11-3 with TRBJ2-1; D might be TRBD2 (5 bases). This CDR3 region has 15 residues. Looked up from germline, CDR1 is SGHNT and CDR2 is YENEEA. V shed 5 bases and J shed 8 bases, with 19 bases lying between them. The CDR3 coding sequence is TGTGCCAGCAGCCCGAGCCGGGAACCCTTCTATGAGCAGTTCTTC. It specifies CASSPSREPFYEQFF.

The chain uses TRBV19 and TRBJ1-2, with no clear D. The length of the CDR3 is 17 residues. CDR1 is LNHDA, CDR2 SQIVND, per germline (reference sequence). Between the trimmed V and J ends, which lost 3 bases and 4 bases, there was a span of 21 bases. Here the CDR3 reads CASSMINFTRYSYGYTF. The DNA for the CDR3 is TGTGCCAGTAGTATGATTAATTTCACCCGCTATAGCTATGGCTACACCTTC.

This clone was counted a single time. The CDR3 DNA reads TGTGCCAGCAGCGTCGACAGGGGTACCGGGGAGCTGTTTTTT. Protein sequence: CASSVDRGTGELFF. The chain carries TRBV7-3 and TRBJ2-2; TRBD1 matches at 8 bases. CDR3 size: 14 residues. With V trimmed by 5 bases and J by 5 bases, 4 bases remained unmatched. Germline assignment: CDR1 SGHTA and CDR2 FQGTGA.

The CDR3 nucleotides are TGTGCCAGCAGCCAGGGCGAGGGACGGGGAATCTACGAGCAGTACTTC. Its translation: CASSQGEGRGIYEQYF. V is TRBV4-2 and J is TRBJ2-7, with D possibly being TRBD1 or TRBD2 (5 bases each). The CDR3 spans 16 residues. In germline, CDR1 is LGHNA, CDR2 YNFKEQ. Deletions cut 3 bases from V and 3 bases from J, with 18 bases between.

The rearrangement joins TRBV7-9 to TRBJ2-3; 9 nucleotides agree with TRBD2. V shed 3 bases, J shed 2 bases, and the junction held 6 bases outside the gene matches. This CDR3 region has 16 residues. In germline, CDR1 is SEHNR, CDR2 FQNEAQ (reference sequence). The CDR3 protein is CASSFRASGVTDTQYF. Written as DNA, the CDR3 is TGTGCCAGCAGCTTTAGGGCTAGCGGGGTCACAGATACGCAGTATTTT.

The chain uses TRBV28 and TRBJ2-3; D is perhaps TRBD2 (6 bases). The CDR3 extends over 15 amino acids. Trimming left V 3 bases short and J 2 bases short, with 12 bases between. Germline CDR1 MDHEN, CDR2 SYDVKM. The chain's CDR3 is CASSFRRDHTDTQYF. Written as DNA, the CDR3 is TGTGCCAGCAGTTTCAGGCGGGACCACACAGATACGCAGTATTTT.